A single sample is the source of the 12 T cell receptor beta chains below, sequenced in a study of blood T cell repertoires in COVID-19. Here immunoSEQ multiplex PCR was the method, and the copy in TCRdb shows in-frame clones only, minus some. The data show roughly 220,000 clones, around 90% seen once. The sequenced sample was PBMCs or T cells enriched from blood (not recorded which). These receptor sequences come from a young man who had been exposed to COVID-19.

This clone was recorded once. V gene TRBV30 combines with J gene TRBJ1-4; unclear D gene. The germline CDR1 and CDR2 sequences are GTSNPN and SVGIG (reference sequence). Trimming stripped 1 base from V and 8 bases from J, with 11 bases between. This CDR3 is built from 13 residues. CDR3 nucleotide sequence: TGTGCCTGGAGTGGGGATGAGGGAGAAAAACTGTTTTTT. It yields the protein CAWSGDEGEKLFF.

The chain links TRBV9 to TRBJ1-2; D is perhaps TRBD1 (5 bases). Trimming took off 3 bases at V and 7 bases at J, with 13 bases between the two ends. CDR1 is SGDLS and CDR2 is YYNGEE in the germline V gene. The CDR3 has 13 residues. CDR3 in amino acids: CASSAAVGGGYTF. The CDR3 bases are TGTGCCAGCAGCGCGGCAGTGGGGGGTGGCTACACCTTC.

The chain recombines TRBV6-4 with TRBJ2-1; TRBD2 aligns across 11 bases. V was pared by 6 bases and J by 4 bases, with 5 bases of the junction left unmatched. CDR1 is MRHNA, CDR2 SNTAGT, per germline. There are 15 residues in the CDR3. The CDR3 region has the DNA TGTGCCAGCAGCACACTAGCGGGGGAATACAATGAGCAGTTCTTC. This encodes CASSTLAGEYNEQFF.

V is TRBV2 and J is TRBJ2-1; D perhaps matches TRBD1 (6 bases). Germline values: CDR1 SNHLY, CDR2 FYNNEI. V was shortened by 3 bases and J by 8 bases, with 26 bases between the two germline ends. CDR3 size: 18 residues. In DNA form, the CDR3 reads TGTGCCAGCAGTGACAGGGGTAGTTTGGGGTGGATGCGCGATGAGCAGTTCTTC. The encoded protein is CASSDRGSLGWMRDEQFF.

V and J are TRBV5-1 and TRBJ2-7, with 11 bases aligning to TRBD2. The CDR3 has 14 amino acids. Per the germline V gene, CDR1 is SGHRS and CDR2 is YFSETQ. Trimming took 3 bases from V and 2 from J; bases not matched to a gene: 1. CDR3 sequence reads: CASSSTSGAYEQYF. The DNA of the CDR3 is TGCGCCAGCAGCTCGACTAGCGGGGCCTACGAGCAGTACTTC. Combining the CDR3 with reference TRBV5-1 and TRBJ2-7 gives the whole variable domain KAGVTQTPRYLIKTRGQQVTLSCSPISGHRSVSWYQQTPGQGLQFLFEYFSETQRNKGNFPGRFSGRQFSNSRSEMNVSTLELGDSALYLCASSSTSGAYEQYFGPGTRLTVT.

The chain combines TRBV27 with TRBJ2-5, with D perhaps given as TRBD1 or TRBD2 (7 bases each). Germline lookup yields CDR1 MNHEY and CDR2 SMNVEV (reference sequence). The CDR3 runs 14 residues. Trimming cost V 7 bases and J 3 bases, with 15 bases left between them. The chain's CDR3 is CASTLSGGEETQYF. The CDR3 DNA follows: TGTGCCAGCACCTTATCAGGGGGGGAAGAGACCCAGTACTTC.

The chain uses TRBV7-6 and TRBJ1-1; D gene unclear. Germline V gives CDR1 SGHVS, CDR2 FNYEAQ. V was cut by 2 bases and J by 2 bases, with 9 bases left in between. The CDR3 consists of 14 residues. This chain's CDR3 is CASSLNGENTEAFF. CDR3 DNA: TGTGCCAGCAGCTTAAATGGAGAAAACACTGAAGCTTTCTTT. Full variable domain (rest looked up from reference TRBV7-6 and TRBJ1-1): GAGVSQSPRYKVTKRGQDVALRCDPISGHVSLYWYRQALGQGPEFLTYFNYEAQQDKSGLPNDRFSAERPEGSISTLTIQRTEQRDSAMYRCASSLNGENTEAFFGQGTRLTVV.

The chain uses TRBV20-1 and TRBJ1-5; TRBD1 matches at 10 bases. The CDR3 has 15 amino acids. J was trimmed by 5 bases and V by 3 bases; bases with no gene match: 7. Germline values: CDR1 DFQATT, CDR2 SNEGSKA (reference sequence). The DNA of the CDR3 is TGCAGTGCTAGTCCTGGACAGGGGGATTATCAGCCCCAGCATTTT. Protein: CSASPGQGDYQPQHF.

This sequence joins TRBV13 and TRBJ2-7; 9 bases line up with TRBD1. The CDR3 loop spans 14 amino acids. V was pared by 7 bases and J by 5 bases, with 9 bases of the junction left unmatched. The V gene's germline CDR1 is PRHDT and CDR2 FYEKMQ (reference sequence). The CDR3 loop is CASTQQGARNEQYF. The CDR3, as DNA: TGTGCCAGCACTCAACAGGGGGCGCGGAACGAGCAGTACTTC.

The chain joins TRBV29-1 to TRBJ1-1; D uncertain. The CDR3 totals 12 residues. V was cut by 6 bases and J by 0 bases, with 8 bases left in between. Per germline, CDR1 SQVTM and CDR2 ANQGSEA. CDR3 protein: CSVREMNTEAFF. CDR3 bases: TGCAGCGTGAGAGAGATGAACACTGAAGCTTTCTTT.

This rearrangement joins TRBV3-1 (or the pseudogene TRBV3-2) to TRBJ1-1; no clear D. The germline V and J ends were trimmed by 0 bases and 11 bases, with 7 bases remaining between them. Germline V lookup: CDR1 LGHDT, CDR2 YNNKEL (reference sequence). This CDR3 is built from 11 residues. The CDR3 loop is CASSQESGAFF. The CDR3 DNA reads TGTGCCAGCAGCCAAGAAAGCGGGGCTTTCTTT.

The CDR3 here is CASSQVEGEHSGNTIYF. The CDR3 nucleotides read TGCGCCAGCAGCCAAGTTGAAGGGGAACACTCTGGAAACACCATATATTTT. J is TRBJ1-3 and V is TRBV4-3; tentative D call: TRBD1 (5 bases). The CDR3 is made up of 17 amino acids. The germline V gene has CDR1 LGHNA and CDR2 YSLEER. V lost 1 base, J lost 0 bases, and 13 bases lay in between.